This T cell receptor beta chain was captured by sequencing in a study of technical replicates of blood from a few donors (dated by TCRdb to between 2016 and 2019). Library method: the immunoSEQ multiplex PCR assay. The source is immuneACCESS, and TCRdb retained only in-frame sequences with V and J called. Part of the clones is not carried over; for the studies checked, unresolved V genes explain less than half of this, and the remainder is unexplained. For this sample the table gives around 13,000 clones, of which around 79% were detected only once. The ten largest account for 9% to 15% of the sample. With regard to this clone: No cognate antigen has been identified for it. An end of the junction does not agree with germline; a read error may underlie this.

The sequence was collected from a human donor in good health. The sample taken for sequencing was PBMCs.

The bases are TGTGCCAGCAGCCTAACACGGACTAGCGGGAGCGATACGCAGTATTTT. Translated, it gives CASSLTRTSGSDTQYF. The V and J segments used are TRBV7-3 and TRBJ2-3, with 13 junctional bases fitting TRBD2. The germline V gene gives CDR1 as SGHTA and CDR2 as FQGTGA. The CDR3 has 16 amino acids, counting the end cysteine and phenylalanine. Kept here is only the CDR3 DNA, which spans 48 bases and is read in frame from base 1.